This T cell receptor beta chain derives from a study of CXCR3-negative and CXCR3-positive naive CD8 T cells. Across the study: The libraries together contributed 140 million or so TRB reads, each supplying about 1.5 +/- 0.3 million. Study findings and constraints: TCR strength was inferred from TRB CDR3 properties, while surface CD5 was comparable between naive subsets. Hydrophobicity of TRB CDR3s was greater in CXCR3-positive naive cells than in CXCR3-negative naive cells.

As concerns this clonotype: No antigen is known for it.

The sorting of each CD8+ T cell subset was done in triplicate, at roughly 300,000 cells each. A CD45RO-CCR7+CD27+CD95- phenotype identified naive CD8+ T cells. Germline V gene lookup returns CDR1 SEHNR and CDR2 FQNEAQ (reference sequence). This CDR3 region has 11 residues. UMI-tagged TRB cDNA libraries were built via 5' RACE. After re-calling the 5' RACE reads, TCRdb lists one entry per CDR3 protein, DNA absent. This table holds some 150,000 distinct CDR3 sequences. The TCR comes from a human donor in good health. Some clones in this sample may be carry-over from other donors' samples. The chain has TRBV7-9 and TRBJ2-1. Sequenced material: naive CXCR3+ CD8+ T cells from blood. This sample's subset: CD45RO-CCR7+CD27+CD95- naive CD8+ T cells expressing CXCR3 (TNR3+). CDR3 sequence: CASSLDYRQFF.